The 27 T cell receptor beta chains below were found in one sample sequenced in a study of CD8+CD57+ T cells in acquired aplastic anemia. The use of genomic DNA as template underpinned the TCR beta VDJ and CDR3 profiling. MiXCR was run by TCRdb on the reads, yielding one entry per CDR3 protein. Seen here are more than 200,000 distinct CDR3 sequences, 40% to 60% observed once, and the top ten hold about 20%. The patients chosen for sequencing had shown expansion of CD8+CD57+ cells (detected by flow cytometry). Sequencing was carried out using sorted CD4+, CD8+, or CD8+CD57+ T cells (not recorded which) from PBMCs. Receptors originate from a human donor with aplastic anemia.

The chain employs TRBV20-1 and TRBJ2-1; 11 bases agree with TRBD2. V dropped 4 bases and J dropped 2; count of bases not matched to a gene: 10. The germline V gene has CDR1 DFQATT and CDR2 SNEGSKA (reference sequence). The CDR3 spans 17 residues. The CDR3 DNA sequence: TGCAGTGCTACCCCTATAGCGGGGGGGCACGCCTACAATGAGCAGTTCTTC. Translation gives CSATPIAGGHAYNEQFF.

This clonotype has ten or more counts. This chain uses TRBV7-9 with TRBJ2-3; no clear D gene. Germline values: CDR1 SEHNR, CDR2 FQNEAQ (reference sequence). The CDR3 consists of 11 residues. V was clipped by 3 bases and J by 4 bases, with 2 bases between them. The CDR3 reads CASSFPDTQYF. DNA of the CDR3: TGTGCCAGCAGCTTTCCAGATACGCAGTATTTT. The variable domain in full, with the rest retrieved from reference TRBV7-9 and TRBJ2-3, is DTGVSQNPRHKITKRGQNVTFRCDPISEHNRLYWYRQTLGQGPEFLTYFQNEAQLEKSRLLSDRFSAERPKGSFSTLEIQRTEQGDSAMYLCASSFPDTQYFGPGTRLTVL.

This clonotype was counted once. The chain links TRBV10-3 to TRBJ1-6; D possibly corresponds to TRBD1 (6 bases). Germline-derived CDR1 and CDR2 are ENHRY and SYGVKD. The CDR3 sequence is 14 residues long. Trimming shortened V by 0 bases and J by 10 bases, and 10 bases separated the two germline ends. The CDR3: CAISESGGGSPLHF. In DNA form, the CDR3 reads TGTGCCATCAGTGAGTCTGGGGGCGGATCACCCCTCCACTTT.

This clonotype was counted at least ten times. The chain joins TRBV2 to TRBJ2-6; possibly TRBD1 for D (6 bases). Germline values: CDR1 SNHLY, CDR2 FYNNEI. Trimming cost V 6 bases and J 0 bases, with 9 bases left between them. The CDR3 consists of 15 residues. CDR3 residues: CASREQGSGANVLTF. The CDR3 bases are TGTGCCAGCAGGGAACAGGGCTCTGGGGCCAACGTCCTGACTTTC.

The rearrangement links TRBV7-8 to TRBJ2-5, with D possibly TRBD1 on 6 matching bases. The CDR3 covers 12 residues. The germline CDR1 and CDR2 sequences are SGHVS and FQNEAQ. V lost 8 bases to trimming and J lost 1 base, with 8 bases between them. This chain's CDR3 is CASGTSQETQYF. The CDR3 coding sequence is TGTGCCAGCGGGACAAGCCAAGAGACCCAGTACTTC.

This chain joins TRBV4-1 and TRBJ1-5; 7 positions agree with TRBD1. CDR1 MGHRA and CDR2 YSYEKL come from the germline V gene. CDR3 length: 16 amino acids. The CDR3 is CAAAKIQGTGNQPQHF. CDR3 coding DNA: TGCGCAGCAGCCAAGATACAGGGGACAGGCAATCAGCCCCAGCATTTT.

In the case of this clonotype: It is likely a read error, because the conserved phenylalanine at the end of the CDR3 is missing. The V gene is TRBV19, the J gene TRBJ1-5; perhaps TRBD1 as D (6 bases). The CDR3 has 14 residues. Germline-derived CDR1 and CDR2 are LNHDA and SQIVND (reference sequence). This CDR3 is CATGGTNSNQPQHL. CDR3 nucleotide sequence: TGTGCAACCGGCGGGACAAATAGCAATCAGCCCCAGCATCTT.

Many counts were recorded for this clonotype. The rearrangement links TRBV20-1 to TRBJ2-7; tentatively, D is TRBD2 (5 bases). The CDR3 is made up of 15 amino acids. Germline V gene lookup returns CDR1 DFQATT and CDR2 SNEGSKA (reference sequence). Trimming shortened V by 6 bases and J by 3 bases, and 21 bases separated the two germline ends. The CDR3 loop is CSADIGEKDLYEQYF. DNA of the CDR3: TGCAGTGCAGACATCGGGGAGAAAGATCTCTACGAGCAGTACTTC.

The rearrangement joins TRBV4-2 to TRBJ2-2; D remains unclear. V was trimmed by 1 base and J by 3 bases, leaving 3 bases between them. The CDR3 loop spans 13 amino acids. Germline loops: CDR1 LGHNA, CDR2 YNFKEQ. The DNA for the CDR3 is TGTGCCAGCAGCCAAGGTTACACCGGGGAGCTGTTTTTT. Protein product: CASSQGYTGELFF.

About this clonotype itself: This may be a read error, as it is one base from a much larger clone. The J gene is TRBJ2-3, the V gene TRBV11-2; possibly TRBD1 or TRBD2 for D (5 bases each). Germline V gene sequence: CDR1 SGHAT, CDR2 FQNNGV. The CDR3 contains 14 residues. The V end lost 3 bases, the J end lost 9 bases, and 16 bases lay between the germline ends. DNA for the CDR3: TGTGCCAGCAGCTTCAGGGTTCTAGGGGAGACGCAGTATTTT. The encoded protein is CASSFRVLGETQYF.

This chain joins TRBV14 and TRBJ1-5; maybe TRBD1 (5 bases). The germline V gene encodes CDR1 SGHDN and CDR2 FVKESK. The CDR3 runs to 17 residues. The V end lost 0 bases, the J end lost 3 bases, and 15 bases lay between the germline ends. The CDR3 sequence: CASSQEGKGFDNQPQHF. CDR3 in DNA: TGTGCCAGCAGCCAAGAAGGTAAGGGGTTCGACAATCAGCCCCAGCATTTT. Supplemented by reference TRBV14 and TRBJ1-5, the full variable domain reads EAGVTQFPSHSVIEKGQTVTLRCDPISGHDNLYWYRRVMGKEIKFLLHFVKESKQDESGMPNNRFLAERTGGTYSTLKVQPAELEDSGVYFCASSQEGKGFDNQPQHFGDGTRLSIL.

Concerning this clonotype: Relative to the germline gene, one junction end is altered; a read error may explain this. The chain couples TRBV19 to TRBJ1-5; 8 bases align to TRBD1. CDR3 length equals 14 residues. Germline V lookup: CDR1 LNHDA, CDR2 SQIVND (reference sequence). The CDR3, as DNA: TGTGCCAGTAGTATCGGACAGGGCAATCAGCCGCAGCATTTT. It encodes CASSIGQGNQPQHF.

This sequence joins TRBV28 and TRBJ1-1; weak D call: TRBD1 (5 bases). Germline loops: CDR1 MDHEN, CDR2 SYDVKM. Trimming took off 3 bases at V and 2 bases at J, with 10 bases between the two ends. This CDR3 region has 14 residues. The CDR3 DNA is TGTGCCAGCAGTTTCATCGGACAAAACACTGAAGCTTTCTTT. Translating gives CASSFIGQNTEAFF.

This clonotype was recorded many times. The chain employs TRBV6-1 and TRBJ1-1, with D possibly TRBD1 on 5 matching bases. The CDR3 spans 14 residues. Germline lookup yields CDR1 MNHNS and CDR2 SASEGT. The ends were cut back, 10 bases at V and 2 bases at J, with 17 bases in the middle. The CDR3 nucleotides are TGTGCCACCATAACCAGGGTCCGAAACACTGAAGCTTTCTTT. The encoded protein is CATITRVRNTEAFF.

In this sample, this clonotype turned up a few times. This rearrangement joins TRBV15 to TRBJ2-3, with unresolved D. The CDR3 length is 17 residues. The germline V gene has CDR1 LNHNV and CDR2 YYDKDF (reference sequence). Trimming left V 1 base short and J 1 base short, with 15 bases between. CDR3: CATSRVGSGRGTDTQYF. In DNA form, the CDR3 reads TGTGCCACCAGCAGAGTCGGGTCAGGTCGGGGCACAGATACGCAGTATTTT.

The J gene is TRBJ2-5, the V gene TRBV10-3, with D perhaps being TRBD1 or TRBD2 (5 bases each). Germline V gene lookup returns CDR1 ENHRY and CDR2 SYGVKD. The CDR3 sequence is 12 residues long. V was trimmed by 5 bases and J by 4 bases, leaving 8 bases between them. CDR3 bases: TGTGCCATCAGTACCGGGACAGAGACCCAGTACTTC. Protein product: CAISTGTETQYF.

This clonotype was detected a few times. The CDR3 reads CASSLEGGGNEKLFF. The CDR3 DNA follows: TGTGCCAGCAGCTTGGAAGGAGGGGGTAATGAAAAACTGTTTTTT. The chain carries TRBV7-6 and TRBJ1-4, with D maybe TRBD1 (6 bases). The CDR3 loop spans 15 amino acids. V was trimmed by 3 bases and J by 4 bases, leaving 12 bases between them. Looked up from germline, CDR1 is SGHVS and CDR2 is FNYEAQ.

At least ten counts were recorded for this clonotype. The chain carries TRBV19 and TRBJ1-3; 7 bases map to TRBD1. CDR1 and CDR2 from the germline V gene are LNHDA and SQIVND (reference sequence). This CDR3 contains 14 residues. The V segment lost 8 bases and the J segment 5 bases; nucleotides outside the gene matches: 9. CDR3 sequence (DNA): TGTGCCAGTGGTCAACAGGGGACAAGAAACACCATATATTTT. Protein product: CASGQQGTRNTIYF. The whole variable domain, filled in from reference TRBV19 and TRBJ1-3, reads DGGITQSPKYLFRKEGQNVTLSCEQNLNHDAMYWYRQDPGQGLRLIYYSQIVNDFQKGDIAEGYSVSREKKESFPLTVTSAQKNPTAFYLCASGQQGTRNTIYFGEGSWLTVV.

This clonotype was counted many times. This chain uses TRBV2 with TRBJ2-1; 10 bases align to TRBD2. This CDR3 is 15 amino acids long. Trimming cost V 5 bases and J 4 bases; bases outside gene matches: 5. In germline, CDR1 is SNHLY, CDR2 FYNNEI. The CDR3 sequence: CASSKRGGQYNEQFF. In nucleotides, the CDR3 is TGTGCCAGCAGTAAGCGGGGGGGTCAGTACAATGAGCAGTTCTTC.

Note on this clonotype: The DNA is omitted, as the CDR3 cannot be located on it reliably, and the CDR3 follows TCRdb's listing. The chain uses TRBV5-1 and TRBJ1-1. The CDR3 is 21 residues long, counting both termini. Germline CDR1 SGHRS, CDR2 YFSETQ. CDR3: CASSPLAGVPDTQYFGTEAFF.

This clonotype was observed many times. At one boundary the junction diverges from the germline segment, which might be a read error. V and J are TRBV5-1 and TRBJ2-7; 7 bases fit TRBD1. CDR1 SGHRS and CDR2 YFSETQ come from the germline V gene. The CDR3 extends over 14 amino acids. DNA for the CDR3: TGTGCCAGCAGCTTGGACAGGAGCTCCTACGAGCAGTACTTC. This gives the protein CASSLDRSSYEQYF.

This clonotype was recorded many times. This chain links TRBV20-1 with TRBJ2-7; D is perhaps TRBD1 or TRBD2 (5 bases each). Deletions cut 6 bases from V and 3 bases from J, with 18 bases between. CDR3 length: 14 amino acids. The germline V gene has CDR1 DFQATT and CDR2 SNEGSKA (reference sequence). The CDR3 here is CSATPRGPSYEQYF. DNA of the CDR3: TGCAGTGCAACTCCCCGGGGACCAAGCTACGAGCAGTACTTC.

This clonotype was seen at least ten times. The J gene is TRBJ1-1, the V gene TRBV20-1; 12 positions agree with TRBD1. CDR3 length equals 16 residues. Germline-derived CDR1 and CDR2 are DFQATT and SNEGSKA (reference sequence). V shed 1 base, J shed 4 bases, and the junction held 7 bases outside the gene matches. CDR3 region: CSARGDRGLGGTEAFF. DNA of the CDR3: TGCAGTGCTAGAGGGGACAGGGGGCTGGGGGGCACTGAAGCTTTCTTT.

The CDR3 DNA sequence: TGTGCCAGTAGGACTAGCAGCTATGAGCAGTTCTTC. It yields the protein CASRTSSYEQFF. The chain uses TRBV19 and TRBJ2-1, with 7 bases identical to TRBD2. From germline, CDR1 is LNHDA and CDR2 SQIVND (reference sequence). The V and J ends lost 6 bases and 8 bases, in that order; junction bases with no gene match: 4. The CDR3 length is 12 residues.

This clonotype was seen only once. V and J are TRBV2 and TRBJ2-5, with 14 bases lining up with TRBD2. Germline loops: CDR1 SNHLY, CDR2 FYNNEI. The CDR3 has 16 residues. The V gene end was trimmed by 5 bases and the J gene end by 6 bases; junction bases not matched to a gene: 8. The CDR3 protein is CASSSSTSGGAKTQYF. CDR3 DNA sequence: TGTGCCAGCAGTTCCTCGACTAGCGGGGGGGCAAAGACCCAGTACTTC.

For this clonotype: The junction differs from germline at one of its ends, possibly a read error. The V and J genes are TRBV6-5 and TRBJ1-6; TRBD1 matches at 12 bases. Germline V gene data show CDR1 as MNHEY and CDR2 as SVGAGI. CDR3 length: 17 residues. CDR3: CASNAGTGGSYNSPPHF. The CDR3 DNA sequence: TGTGCCAGCAATGCCGGGACAGGGGGCTCCTATAATTCACCCCCCCACTTT.

This clonotype was observed once. The chain combines TRBV12-3 or TRBV12-4 with TRBJ1-6; the D gene is possibly TRBD1 (5 bases). The CDR3 consists of 14 residues. Trimming removed 6 bases from V and 3 bases from J, with 9 bases in between. CDR3 bases: TGTGCCAGCAGGGGGGACGGCTATAATTCACCCCTCCACTTT. Encoded protein: CASRGDGYNSPLHF.